This TCR beta chain originates from a study of blood T cell repertoires in COVID-19 (dated by TCRdb to 2019 to 2021). The study in broad terms: The collaborator samples originated in the United States, Italy and Spain and spanned the acute and convalescent phases of COVID-19. The material from the prospective study consisted of cDNA or gDNA derived from T cells, B-cell-depleted T cells, or PBMCs. A freely available public database, intended as a resource for researchers studying the immune response to SARS-CoV-2, is where the repertoires were released. The samples were drawn from two sources: the first 160 participants of the ongoing ImmuneRACE study, and approximately 1,300 subjects contributed by 6 global collaborators. Nearly every sample came with metadata listing a de-identified subject ID, COVID-19 status, age in years and sex. Deeply sampled blood TCRbeta repertoires from subjects exposed to, actively infected with, or recovered from COVID-19 were included in the dataset. Where available, HLA class I and class II types were taken from metadata supplied by the sample provider and were not determined by assay-based typing. Points the paper makes about the study in general: Clinical and demographic metadata were provided uncurated, with the amount varying by source and participant.

Note on this clone: Its antigen is not yet known. Per-base quality was not reported, and no clone a single base away is much larger than it.

Each collaborating institution followed its own protocols to collect whole blood in K2EDTA tubes. Collaborator samples were shipped for TCRbeta analysis as frozen whole blood, isolated PBMCs, or DNA extracted from either sample type. TCRbeta CDR3 regions were amplified from genomic DNA by means of the immunoSEQ Assay, a bias-controlled multiplex PCR. Under the source paper's analysis protocol: The number of nucleated cells in each sample was estimated from the amplification of reference gene primers within the assay. To quantify the absolute abundance of each unique TCRbeta CDR3 rearrangement, sequence reads were collapsed and filtered. For each sample, productive Simpson clonality was calculated as the square root of Simpson's diversity index over productive rearrangements. Drawn from immuneACCESS, this table holds only the in-frame rearrangements with V and J called that TCRdb kept. Clones are partly lost; checked studies trace under half to an unresolved V gene and leave the rest unexplained. V and J calls and clone size follow that table, whereas D and trimming were derived from the DNA. Within this sample are some 180,000 clones, with 80% to 90% of them counted one time only. Clones ranked in the top ten supply 13% of the sample.

As encoded in the germline V gene (reference sequence), CDR1 is SEHNR while CDR2 is FQNEAQ. V was cut back by 5 bases and J by 2 bases, leaving a gap of 9 bases between them. The CDR3 numbers 13 residues from cysteine through phenylalanine. The read is trimmed to its CDR3 DNA, 39 bases read in frame from base 1. The V and J genes are TRBV7-9 and TRBJ1-1; TRBD1 might be the D gene, on 5 matching bases. The specimen sequenced was peripheral blood. The clonotype comes from a human donor in a cohort sampled during active COVID-19. The nucleotides read TGTGCCAGCAGCACGACAGTAAACACTGAAGCTTTCTTT. Its protein reads: CASSTTVNTEAFF.